The clone carrying this TCR beta chain showed up just a few times. Its antigen remains unknown. The CDR3 is 16 amino acids. CDR1 SNHLY and CDR2 FYNNEI come from the germline V gene. Trimming removed 5 bases from V and 5 bases from J; junction bases left unmatched: 7. Expressed TCRB transcripts were sequenced after all isolated RNA was converted to cDNA. Produced via immunoSEQ multiplex PCR; TCRdb's table is partial and in-frame only. This table has approximately 170,000 clones, approximately 8.4% appearing once. The record originates from a study of beta chain features in type 1 diabetes. Study-wide results and limits: Type 1 diabetes patients showed a moderate but significant shortening of TCRB CDR3s in all four CD4+ subsets.

Source material: central memory CD4+ T cells from blood. This chain joins TRBV2 and TRBJ2-5; 14 nucleotides agree with TRBD2. This TCR was recovered from a man aged 18-30 years with type 1 diabetes. The CDR3 spells CASSRSGTSGGETQYF. The CDR3 DNA follows: TGTGCCAGCAGTCGTTCCGGGACTAGCGGGGGTGAGACCCAGTACTTC.